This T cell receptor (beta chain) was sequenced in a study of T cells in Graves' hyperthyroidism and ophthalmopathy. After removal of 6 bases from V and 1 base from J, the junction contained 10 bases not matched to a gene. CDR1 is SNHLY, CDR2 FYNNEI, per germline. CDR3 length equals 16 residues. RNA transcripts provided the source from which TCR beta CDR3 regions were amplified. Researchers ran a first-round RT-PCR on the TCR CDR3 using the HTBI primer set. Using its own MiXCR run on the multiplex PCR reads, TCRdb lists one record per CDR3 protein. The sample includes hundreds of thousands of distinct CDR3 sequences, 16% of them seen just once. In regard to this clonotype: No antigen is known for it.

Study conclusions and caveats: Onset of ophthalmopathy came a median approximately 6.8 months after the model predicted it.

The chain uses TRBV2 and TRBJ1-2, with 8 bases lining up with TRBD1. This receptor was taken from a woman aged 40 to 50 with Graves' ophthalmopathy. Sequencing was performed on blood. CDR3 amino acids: CASRTSGTGVNYGYTF. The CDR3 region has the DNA TGTGCCAGCAGGACCTCCGGGACAGGAGTTAACTATGGCTACACCTTC.